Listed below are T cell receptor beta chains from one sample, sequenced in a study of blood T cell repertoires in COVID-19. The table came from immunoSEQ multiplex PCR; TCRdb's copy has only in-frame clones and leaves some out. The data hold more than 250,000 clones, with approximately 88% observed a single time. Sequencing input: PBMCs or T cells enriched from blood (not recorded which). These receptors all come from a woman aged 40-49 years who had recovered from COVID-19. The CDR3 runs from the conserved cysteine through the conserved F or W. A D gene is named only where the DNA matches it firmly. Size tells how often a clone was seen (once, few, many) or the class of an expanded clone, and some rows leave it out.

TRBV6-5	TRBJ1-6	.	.	TGTGCCAGCAGTTTCGGTAGCTCCTATAATTCACCCCTCCACTTT	CASSFGSSYNSPLHF
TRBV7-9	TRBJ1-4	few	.	TGTGCCAGCAGCAAAATCATGTCATCGGGGGTCGGAAAACTGTTTTTT	CASSKIMSSGVGKLFF
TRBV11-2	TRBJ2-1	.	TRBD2	TGTGCCAGCAGCTTAGAAGGCGGGAGACCCCACAATGAGCAGTTCTTC	CASSLEGGRPHNEQFF
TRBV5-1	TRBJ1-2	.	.	TGCGCCAGCAGTTCTAACGATAACTATGGCTACACCTTC	CASSSNDNYGYTF
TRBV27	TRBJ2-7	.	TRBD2	TGTGCCAGCAGTTTATACGCGGGAGGGCCTCCCTACGAGCAGTACTTC	CASSLYAGGPPYEQYF
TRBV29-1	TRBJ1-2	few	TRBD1	TGCAGCGTTGAACGTAAGGGGGCCCCCTATGGCTACACCTTC	CSVERKGAPYGYTF
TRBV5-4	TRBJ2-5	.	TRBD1	TGTGCCAGCAGCCCGGGACAGGGGGTGAGAGAGACCCAGTACTTC	CASSPGQGVRETQYF
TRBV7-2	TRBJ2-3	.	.	TGTGCCAGCAGCTTAGGGGGCGCAGATACGCAGTATTTT	CASSLGGADTQYF
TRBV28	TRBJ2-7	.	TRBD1	TGTGCCAGCAGTGGACTCCGGGACAGGGACTCCTACGAGCAGTACTTC	CASSGLRDRDSYEQYF
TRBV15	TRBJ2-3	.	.	TGTGCCACCAGCAGAGCGCGGGATGGCACAGATACGCAGTATTTT	CATSRARDGTDTQYF
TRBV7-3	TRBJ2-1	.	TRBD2	TGTGCCAGCAGTAAGAGGTCCATTAGGACTAGCGGGAGTTTTGAGCAGTTCTTC	CASSKRSIRTSGSFEQFF
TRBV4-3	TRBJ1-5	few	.	TGCGCCAGCAGCCAGTCTAGGGGGTTCAATCAGCCCCAGCATTTT	CASSQSRGFNQPQHF
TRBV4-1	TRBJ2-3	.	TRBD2	TGCGCCAGCAGCCAAGATGGGACTAGCGGATACACAGATACGCAGTATTTT	CASSQDGTSGYTDTQYF
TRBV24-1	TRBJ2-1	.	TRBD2	TGTGCCACCGGTGGGGCTAGCGGGCGGCGGGCCTACAATGAGCAGTTCTTC	CATGGASGRRAYNEQFF
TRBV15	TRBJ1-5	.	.	TGTGCCACCAGCAGAGGTTCAGGCTGGGATCAGCCCCAGCATTTT	CATSRGSGWDQPQHF
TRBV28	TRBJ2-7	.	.	TGTGCCAGCAGTTTGGGGGCAGGGTCCCCACTGGAAGAGCAGTACTTC	CASSLGAGSPLEEQYF
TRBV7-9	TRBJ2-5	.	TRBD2	TGTGCCAGCAGCTTCCACGGACTAGCGGAAGAGACCCAGTACTTC	CASSFHGLAEETQYF
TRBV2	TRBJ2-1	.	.	TGTGCCAGCAGCCGAAGGGTAGCGATCCTTAGTGAGCAGTTCTTC	CASSRRVAILSEQFF
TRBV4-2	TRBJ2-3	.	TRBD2	TGTGCCAGCAGCCAAGGGGGGGACTACGTCACAGATACGCAGTATTTT	CASSQGGDYVTDTQYF
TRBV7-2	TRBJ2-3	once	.	TGTGCCAGCAGCCCTGACTCAGATACGCAGTATTTT	CASSPDSDTQYF
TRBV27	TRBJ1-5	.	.	TGTGCCAGCAGTTTTGCAGGTGGTGGTCAGCCCCAGCATTTT	CASSFAGGGQPQHF
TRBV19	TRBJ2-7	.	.	TGTGCCAGTAGCGGCGGGATATCTTACGAGCAGTACTTC	CASSGGISYEQYF
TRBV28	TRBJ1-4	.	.	TGTGCCAGCACCCCAGGGCAGGGGACTGAAAAACTGTTTTTT	CASTPGQGTEKLFF
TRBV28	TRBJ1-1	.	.	TGTGCCAGCACCCCGGGTACAGGGGCTTTCTTT	CASTPGTGAFF
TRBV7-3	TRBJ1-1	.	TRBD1	TGTGCCAGCAGCTTCAGACAGGGGGAGTGGGCTTTCTTT	CASSFRQGEWAFF
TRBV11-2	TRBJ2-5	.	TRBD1	TGTGCCAGCAGCAAGCCGGGACAGGGTCACGAGACCCAGTACTTC	CASSKPGQGHETQYF
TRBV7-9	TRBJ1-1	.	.	TGTGCCAGCAGCTTAGGAGGGGGATCCACTGAAGCTTTCTTT	CASSLGGGSTEAFF
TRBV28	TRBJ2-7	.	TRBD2	TGTGCCAGCGGATGGACTAGCGGGACCCACGAGCAGTACTTC	CASGWTSGTHEQYF
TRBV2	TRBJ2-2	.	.	TGTGCCAGCAGTTTGCAGGGGAGTCGTACCGGGGAGCTGTTTTTT	CASSLQGSRTGELFF
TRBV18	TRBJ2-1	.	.	TGTGCCAGCTCCCGAAACCGTGACTACACCAATGAGCAGTTCTTC	CASSRNRDYTNEQFF
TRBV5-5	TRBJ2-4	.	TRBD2	TGTGCCAGCAGCTTCCGGAATAGCGGGGGAAAAAACATTCAGTACTTC	CASSFRNSGGKNIQYF
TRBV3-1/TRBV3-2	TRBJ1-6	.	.	TGTGCCAGCAGCGGCCGACGGGTCTATAATTCACCCCTCCACTTT	CASSGRRVYNSPLHF
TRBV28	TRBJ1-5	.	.	TGTGCCAGCAGTCCCCCTGACAGGTTCAATCAGCCCCAGCATTTT	CASSPPDRFNQPQHF
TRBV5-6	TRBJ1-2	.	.	TGTGCCAGCAGCTGGGCGGGGGGACCATATGGCTACACCTTC	CASSWAGGPYGYTF
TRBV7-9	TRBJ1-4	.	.	TGTGCCAGCAGCTTAGTGGGGGCCTGGAGTGAAAAACTGTTTTTT	CASSLVGAWSEKLFF
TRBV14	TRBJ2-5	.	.	TGTGCCAGCAGCCAAGCCAGGGCGGAGACCCAGTACTTC	CASSQARAETQYF
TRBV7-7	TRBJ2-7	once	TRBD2	TGTGCTAGCAGCCAGGGACTAGCCCGCGAGCAGTACTTC	CASSQGLAREQYF
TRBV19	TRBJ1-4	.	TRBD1	TGTGCCAGTAGGCGGACAGGGGAGGATGAAAAACTGTTTTTT	CASRRTGEDEKLFF
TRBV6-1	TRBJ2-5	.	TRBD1	TGTGCCAGCAGTGCTAGGGACAGGGGGATACAAGAGACCCAGTACTTC	CASSARDRGIQETQYF
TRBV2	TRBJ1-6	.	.	TGTGCCAGCAGTGGGGTGGCAGGGATAGGCAATTCACCCCTCCACTTT	CASSGVAGIGNSPLHF
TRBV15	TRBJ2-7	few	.	TGTGCCACCAGCAACCAGCAGGCGCAGTACTTC	CATSNQQAQYF
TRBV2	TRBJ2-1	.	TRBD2	TGTGCCAGCCGGTTGCGGGAGGGCCGTAATGAGCAGTTCTTC	CASRLREGRNEQFF